Below, 16 T cell receptor beta chains from the same sample are listed, as sequenced in a study of T cell changes during pregnancy in multiple sclerosis. Sequencing used immunoSEQ multiplex PCR; TCRdb keeps in-frame clones, though not all of them. There are 34,000 or so clones in the sample; approximately 87% occur only once, and about 4.3% lies in the top ten. Sequencing used CD8+ T cells from peripheral blood mononuclear cells, obtained after pregnancy. These TCRs come from a female donor with multiple sclerosis, enrolled in a pregnancy study.

This chain connects TRBV4-3 to TRBJ2-1; weak D call: TRBD1 (6 bases). The CDR3 runs 15 residues. Germline loops: CDR1 LGHNA, CDR2 YSLEER. The V gene lost 4 bases and the J gene lost 2 bases, with 12 bases spanning the gap. In nucleotides, the CDR3 is TGCGCCAGCAGCCCCTACAGGGCTGCCTACAATGAGCAGTTCTTC. This sequence encodes CASSPYRAAYNEQFF.

J is TRBJ1-1 and V is TRBV19, with 10 bases fitting TRBD1. V was clipped by 8 bases and J by 12 bases; unmatched bases: 12. CDR3 length: 13 amino acids. Germline V gives CDR1 LNHDA, CDR2 SQIVND (reference sequence). The CDR3 sequence: CASLGTGAVISFF. The DNA for the CDR3 is TGTGCCAGTCTCGGGACAGGGGCTGTCATATCTTTCTTT.

This clone came up a few times. The V call is TRBV6-5, the J call TRBJ1-2; the match to TRBD1 covers 8 bases. The V gene's germline CDR1 is MNHEY and CDR2 SVGAGI. This CDR3 has 15 amino acids. J gave up 4 bases and V 5 bases, and 9 bases lay outside the gene matches. CDR3 DNA sequence: TGTGCCAGCAGTGTAATTGGACAGGGCATCTATGGCTACACCTTC. It translates to CASSVIGQGIYGYTF.

This chain uses TRBV27 with TRBJ2-7; 9 bases fit TRBD1. There are 15 residues in the CDR3. Looked up from germline, CDR1 is MNHEY and CDR2 is SMNVEV (reference sequence). With 5 bases clipped from V and 3 bases from J, the junction kept 8 bases outside the gene matches. CDR3 in amino acids: CASSIATGGNYEQYF. CDR3 sequence (DNA): TGTGCCAGCAGTATCGCTACAGGGGGCAACTACGAGCAGTACTTC.

The gene calls are TRBV19 and TRBJ1-2; D is uncertain. The ends were cut back, 8 bases at V and 1 base at J, with 14 bases in the middle. Germline V gene lookup returns CDR1 LNHDA and CDR2 SQIVND (reference sequence). There are 14 residues in the CDR3. CDR3 in DNA: TGTGCCAGTGCAGCGGGAGGGATTAACTATGGCTACACCTTC. This sequence encodes CASAAGGINYGYTF.

This clone was seen once. V and J are TRBV30 and TRBJ1-1; 7 bases agree with TRBD1. Germline-derived CDR1 and CDR2 are GTSNPN and SVGIG (reference sequence). J lost 1 base, V lost 6 bases, and 5 bases had no gene match. The CDR3 consists of 13 residues. The CDR3 is CACDNRGNTEAFF. The CDR3 coding sequence is TGTGCCTGCGACAACAGGGGGAACACTGAAGCTTTCTTT.

V gene TRBV25-1 combines with J gene TRBJ1-4; 7 bases are shared with TRBD1. J was trimmed by 8 bases and V by 2 bases; bases with no gene match: 8. CDR1 MGHDK and CDR2 SYGVNS come from the germline V gene. This CDR3 has 15 amino acids. The CDR3, as DNA: TGTGCCAGCAGTGAAGTCAGGGGGAAAGACGAAAAACTGTTTTTT. Its translation: CASSEVRGKDEKLFF.

The V and J genes are TRBV12-5 and TRBJ1-5; possible D gene TRBD1, 5 bases. The CDR3 length is 15 residues. V was cut by 4 bases and J by 0 bases, with 10 bases left in between. CDR1 is LGHNT and CDR2 is FRNRAP in the germline V gene. The CDR3: CASGSQGYSNQPQHF. The DNA of the CDR3 is TGTGCTAGTGGTTCGCAGGGTTATAGCAATCAGCCCCAGCATTTT.

This clone is large within its sample. The V gene is TRBV13, the J gene TRBJ2-1; tentative D call: TRBD2 (6 bases). Per germline, CDR1 PRHDT and CDR2 FYEKMQ (reference sequence). The V end was cut by 4 bases, the J end by 5 bases, with 12 bases between. The length of the CDR3 is 14 residues. CDR3 sequence reads: CASSWRATDNEQFF. Here the CDR3 DNA reads TGTGCCAGCAGCTGGAGGGCAACCGACAATGAGCAGTTCTTC.

This clone was recorded once. CDR3 nucleotide sequence: TGTGCCAGTAGTATAGCGACAGGGCCCAACGAGCAGTTCTTC. This gives the protein CASSIATGPNEQFF. The rearrangement joins TRBV19 to TRBJ2-1; TRBD1 matches 7 bases. Trimming took 1 base from V and 10 from J; bases not matched to a gene: 7. Germline values: CDR1 LNHDA, CDR2 SQIVND (reference sequence). CDR3 length equals 14 residues. Filled out from reference TRBV19 and TRBJ2-1, the complete variable domain reads DGGITQSPKYLFRKEGQNVTLSCEQNLNHDAMYWYRQDPGQGLRLIYYSQIVNDFQKGDIAEGYSVSREKKESFPLTVTSAQKNPTAFYLCASSIATGPNEQFFGPGTRLTVL.

The gene calls are TRBV7-6 and TRBJ1-4; D remains ambiguous. This CDR3 spans 11 amino acids. V gave up 5 bases and J gave up 7 bases, with 5 bases separating them. CDR1 is SGHVS, CDR2 FNYEAQ, per germline. CDR3 nucleotides: TGTGCCAGCAGCCCGGGTGAAAAACTGTTTTTT. Translated, it gives CASSPGEKLFF.

The gene calls are TRBV10-3 and TRBJ1-4; D perhaps matches TRBD1 (6 bases). The CDR3 has 15 residues. Germline CDR1 and CDR2: ENHRY and SYGVKD. V was shortened by 3 bases and J by 5 bases, with 13 bases between the two germline ends. For the CDR3, the DNA is TGTGCCATCAGTGATACAGACAGGCTAAATGAAAAACTGTTTTTT. Protein: CAISDTDRLNEKLFF.

The rearrangement uses TRBV27 and TRBJ2-1; a weak D match, TRBD2 (6 bases). CDR1 and CDR2 (germline): MNHEY, SMNVEV (reference sequence). The V end lost 5 bases, the J end lost 6 bases, and 20 bases lay between the germline ends. This CDR3 comprises 16 residues. The CDR3 loop reads CASSPISGLLGNEQFF. DNA of the CDR3: TGTGCCAGCAGTCCTATCTCGGGACTGCTGGGCAATGAGCAGTTCTTC.

The CDR3 nucleotides read TGTGCCATCAGCGAGGGCACGGGCTATGGCTACACCTTC. Its translation: CAISEGTGYGYTF. The rearrangement uses TRBV10-3 and TRBJ1-2; the D is unclear. Germline assignment: CDR1 ENHRY and CDR2 SYGVKD. V was shortened by 6 bases and J by 4 bases, with 12 bases between the two germline ends. This CDR3 has 13 amino acids.

The genes are TRBV7-9 and TRBJ1-1; 10 bases are a match to TRBD1. CDR3 size: 14 residues. Germline CDR1 and CDR2: SEHNR and FQNEAQ (reference sequence). The trim removed 5 bases at V and 6 bases at J, leaving 6 bases unmatched. The CDR3 coding sequence is TGTGCCAGCAGCCGAGGGACAGGGGACGCTGAAGCTTTCTTT. Translating gives CASSRGTGDAEAFF.

The chain is built from TRBV5-1 and TRBJ2-7; 9 bases map to TRBD2. The germline CDR1 and CDR2 sequences are SGHRS and YFSETQ. This CDR3 has 15 residues. Trimming at V came to 4 bases and at J to 3 bases, leaving 8 bases not matched to a gene. The CDR3 DNA reads TGCGCCAGCAGCGTGACTAGCGGATATATCTACGAGCAGTACTTC. Protein: CASSVTSGYIYEQYF.